This T cell receptor (beta chain) was documented in a study of T cell responses to AZD1222 COVID-19 vaccine. Unmatched junction bases numbered 11, after V lost 0 bases and J lost 7 bases. This CDR3 contains 17 residues. Germline loops: CDR1 SGHVS, CDR2 FQNEAQ. Study results and caveats: Across spike, vaccine-associated CD4 TCRs were found, dominant at 160-218 and 743-854. Seropositive at baseline were only a handful of AZD1222 recipients. The study found Spike-specific TCR breadth and depth rose after two AZD1222 doses.

Comments on this clone: What it recognizes is unknown.

TCRdb's copy holds only in-frame clones and misses some; the assay was immunoSEQ multiplex PCR. The sample has about 130,000 clones; over 90% are singletons. This specimen consisted of peripheral blood, obtained on day 0 of AZD1222 vaccination. The receptor was isolated from an adult in good health. The genes are TRBV7-8 and TRBJ2-5, with TRBD1 identical over 10 bases. In DNA, the CDR3 is TGTGCCAGCAGCTTAGCCCCTTGGGACAGGGGAAAGGTGACCCAGTACTTC. Its protein is CASSLAPWDRGKVTQYF.